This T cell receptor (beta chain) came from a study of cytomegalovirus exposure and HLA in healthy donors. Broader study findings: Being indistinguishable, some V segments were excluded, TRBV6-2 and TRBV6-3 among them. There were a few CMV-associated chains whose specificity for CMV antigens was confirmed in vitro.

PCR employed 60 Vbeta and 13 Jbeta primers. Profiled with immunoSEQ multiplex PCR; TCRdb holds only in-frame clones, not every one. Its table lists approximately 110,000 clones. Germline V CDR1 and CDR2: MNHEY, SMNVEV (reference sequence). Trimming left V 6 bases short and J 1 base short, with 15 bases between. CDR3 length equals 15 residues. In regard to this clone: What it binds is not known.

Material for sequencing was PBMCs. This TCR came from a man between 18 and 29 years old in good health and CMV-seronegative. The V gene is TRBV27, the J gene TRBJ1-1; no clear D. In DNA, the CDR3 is TGTGCCAGCAGAACTTTGAGACACACGAACACTGAAGCTTTCTTT. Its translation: CASRTLRHTNTEAFF.